The 8 T cell receptor beta chains given below trace back to one sample, sequenced in a study of shared clonotypes between healthy human individuals. Sequenced by immunoSEQ multiplex PCR; TCRdb stores in-frame clones only, minus some. The sample yields about 2 million clones, 85% to 95% seen once. The naive CD8 population came from CD45RO-negative cells selected for CCR7, without terminally differentiated effector memory CD45RA+ cells. The source material was naive CD8+ T cells sorted from blood. The receptor source for this set is a young man in good health.

This chain links TRBV6-6 with TRBJ2-2; weak D call: TRBD1 (6 bases). The CDR3 contains 16 residues. V was cut by 4 bases and J by 3 bases, with 15 bases left in between. Germline CDR1 and CDR2: MNHNY and SVGAGI (reference sequence). CDR3 loop: CASSSTGGRYTGELFF. In DNA, the CDR3 is TGTGCCAGCAGTTCGACTGGGGGCAGGTACACCGGGGAGCTGTTTTTT.

This chain uses TRBV11-2 with TRBJ2-3, with TRBD1 as a possible D gene (6 bases). The CDR3 is made up of 15 amino acids. Germline values: CDR1 SGHAT, CDR2 FQNNGV. V dropped 2 bases and J dropped 5 bases, with 14 bases sitting between them. The CDR3 coding sequence is TGTGCCAGCAGCTTAATGTTGGGGGCTGAAGATACGCAGTATTTT. Protein: CASSLMLGAEDTQYF. The full variable domain, completed using reference TRBV11-2 and TRBJ2-3, is EAGVAQSPRYKIIEKRQSVAFWCNPISGHATLYWYQQILGQGPKLLIQFQNNGVVDDSQLPKDRFSAERLKGVDSTLKIQPAKLEDSAVYLCASSLMLGAEDTQYFGPGTRLTVL.

The chain joins TRBV7-8 to TRBJ2-7, with D tentatively TRBD1 (5 bases). The ends were cut back, 1 base at V and 2 bases at J, with 12 bases in the middle. This CDR3 comprises 15 residues. CDR1 SGHVS and CDR2 FQNEAQ come from the germline V gene. CDR3 sequence (DNA): TGTGCCAGCAGCTTAGGGGGCAGTATCGCCTACGAGCAGTACTTC. Protein product: CASSLGGSIAYEQYF.

This chain connects TRBV25-1 to TRBJ2-7, with 9 bases identical to TRBD1. The CDR3 spans 13 residues. Germline loops: CDR1 MGHDK, CDR2 SYGVNS. Trimming at V came to 7 bases and at J to 5 bases, leaving 6 bases not matched to a gene. The CDR3 DNA reads as TGTGCCAGCACCGGGACAGGGAACCACGAGCAGTACTTC. It translates to CASTGTGNHEQYF.

The chain links TRBV28 to TRBJ1-2; 11 bases line up with TRBD1. This CDR3 has 15 residues. The ends lost 5 bases at V and 3 bases at J; junction bases unmatched: 5. Germline V lookup: CDR1 MDHEN, CDR2 SYDVKM. CDR3 in DNA: TGTGCCAGCAGTCGGACAGGGGGCCGGGACTATGGCTACACCTTC. Translating gives CASSRTGGRDYGYTF.

This sequence joins TRBV13 and TRBJ2-3; possible D gene TRBD2, 6 bases. This CDR3 spans 17 amino acids. V dropped 4 bases and J dropped 0 bases, with 17 bases sitting between them. CDR1 is PRHDT, CDR2 FYEKMQ, per germline (reference sequence). Here the CDR3 reads CASSSSPTGTSTDTQYF. In nucleotides, the CDR3 is TGTGCCAGCAGCTCCTCGCCAACCGGGACTAGCACAGATACGCAGTATTTT.

The gene calls are TRBV9 and TRBJ2-1; D call uncertain. Germline CDR1 reads SGDLS; CDR2 reads YYNGEE. Trimming removed 6 bases at V and 7 bases at J, with 17 bases between. CDR3 size: 14 residues. The CDR3 sequence: CASTLDTGSNEQFF. The CDR3 region has the DNA TGTGCCAGCACTCTGGATACCGGGTCTAATGAGCAGTTCTTC.

V gene TRBV5-1 combines with J gene TRBJ1-1; D uncertain. This CDR3 has 14 residues. The germline CDR1 and CDR2 sequences are SGHRS and YFSETQ. The V and J ends lost 4 bases and 0 bases respectively, with 10 bases between them. CDR3 residues: CASSPGSVNTEAFF. Written as DNA, the CDR3 is TGCGCCAGCAGCCCTGGGTCGGTGAACACTGAAGCTTTCTTT.